This T cell receptor beta chain was documented in a study of cytomegalovirus exposure and HLA in healthy donors. Study in general: Among the approximately 370 donors who were genotyped, approximately 83% fell in the genetic ancestry cluster that is associated with self-reported Caucasian donors.

Turning to this clone: Its antigen is still unknown.

Each donor was nominally healthy when sampled (though unrecorded immune exposures were likely). The study, taken as a whole, reports: Among TCR sequences, most were rare, though some public TCRs appeared in many donors. When presence/absence was analysed, sequencing depth was taken to be roughly uniform across donors.

V was clipped by 6 bases and J by 3 bases; unmatched bases: 7. This CDR3 comprises 14 residues. The V gene's germline CDR1 is MNHEY and CDR2 SVGAGI. Primers for the PCR totalled 60 Vbeta and 13 Jbeta. Generated by immunoSEQ multiplex PCR, the TCRdb table keeps only in-frame clones and is missing some. The sample records roughly 200,000 clones, around 80% being singletons. J is TRBJ1-2 and V is TRBV6-5, with 7 positions matching TRBD1. The clonotype comes from a woman in her 30s in good health and CMV-seropositive. Material for sequencing was PBMCs. For the CDR3, the DNA is TGTGCCAGCAGCTTTACCGGGACAGACTATGGCTACACCTTC. It translates to CASSFTGTDYGYTF.